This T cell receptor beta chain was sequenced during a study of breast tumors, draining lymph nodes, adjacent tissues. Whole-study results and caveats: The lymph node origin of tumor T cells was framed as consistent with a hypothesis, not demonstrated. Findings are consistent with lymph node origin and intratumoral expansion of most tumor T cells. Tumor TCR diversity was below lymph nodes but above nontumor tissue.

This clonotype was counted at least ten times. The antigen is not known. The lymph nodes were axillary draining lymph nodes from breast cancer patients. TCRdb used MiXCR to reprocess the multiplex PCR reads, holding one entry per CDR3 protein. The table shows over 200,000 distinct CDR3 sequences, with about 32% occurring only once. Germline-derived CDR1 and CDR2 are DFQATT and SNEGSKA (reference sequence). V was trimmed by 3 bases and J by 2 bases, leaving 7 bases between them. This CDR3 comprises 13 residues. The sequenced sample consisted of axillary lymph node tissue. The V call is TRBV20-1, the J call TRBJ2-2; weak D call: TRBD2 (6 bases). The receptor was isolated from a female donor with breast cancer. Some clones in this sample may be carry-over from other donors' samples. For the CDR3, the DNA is TGCAGTGCTAGGGGACTTAACACCGGGGAGCTGTTTTTT. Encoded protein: CSARGLNTGELFF.